The rows below give T cell receptor beta chains drawn from one sample of a study of blood T cell repertoires in COVID-19. Only in-frame clones appear in the TCRdb table, and some are missing; sequencing was by immunoSEQ multiplex PCR. The sample has roughly 150,000 clones; around 82% are singletons. Sequenced material: peripheral blood. These receptors came from an elderly woman with active or convalescent COVID-19. The CDR3 runs from the conserved cysteine through the conserved F or W. D genes are given only for firm matches. Size values are once, few and many counts, or a class for expanded clones, and some rows have none.

once,TRBJ1-1,.,TRBV12-3/TRBV12-4,TGTGCCAGCAGTTTAACAGGGACTGAAGCTTTCTTT,CASSLTGTEAFF
few,TRBJ2-1,TRBD1,TRBV10-3,TGTGCCATCAGAGGACAGGGACGGTCCAACAATGAGCAGTTCTTC,CAIRGQGRSNNEQFF
.,TRBJ1-1,TRBD1,TRBV5-1,TGCGCCAGCAGCAACGACAGGGGTTGGGTTGGCACTGAAGCTTTCTTT,CASSNDRGWVGTEAFF
.,TRBJ2-2,TRBD1,TRBV11-3,TGTGCCAGCGGGGGACAGGGGACCACCGGGGAGCTGTTTTTT,CASGGQGTTGELFF
.,TRBJ1-2,TRBD1,TRBV5-1,TGCGCCAGCAGCGAGGGGACAGCAGCTAACTATGGCTACACCTTC,CASSEGTAANYGYTF
.,TRBJ2-1,TRBD1,TRBV18,TGTGCCAGCTCAAGAAGACCCGGACAGGGGAATTTTGAGCAGTTCTTC,CASSRRPGQGNFEQFF
.,TRBJ2-7,.,TRBV3-1/TRBV3-2,TGTGCCAGCCCCAGGGGACCCCAGGGACTAATCCACGAGCAGTACTTC,CASPRGPQGLIHEQYF
.,TRBJ1-5,.,TRBV5-4,TGTGCCAGCAGCCGAGGTGGTCAGCCCCAGCATTTT,CASSRGGQPQHF
.,TRBJ2-1,TRBD1,TRBV29-1,TGCAGCGTTGAAAGTTTAGGCAGGGGGCGGAATGAGCAGTTCTTC,CSVESLGRGRNEQFF
.,TRBJ1-2,TRBD1,TRBV28,TGTGCCAGCGAGCCCACAGGGGGCGCGGCTGGCGGCTACACCTTC,CASEPTGGAAGGYTF
once,TRBJ2-4,.,TRBV7-8,TGTGCCAGCAGCTTACTCCAGGGTACCAAAAACATTCAGTACTTC,CASSLLQGTKNIQYF
.,TRBJ2-5,.,TRBV27,TGTGCCAGCAGTCTAGGGGGAAGAGGAGAGACCCAGTACTTC,CASSLGGRGETQYF